The 21 T cell receptor beta chains reported below all come from one sample, sequenced in a study of shared clonotypes between healthy human individuals. Assay: immunoSEQ multiplex PCR; the TCRdb copy retains only in-frame clones and omits some. The sample carries over 850,000 clones, approximately 80% recorded once. The sample comprised memory CD4+ T cells from PBMCs. The subset here: CD45RA-negative fraction. The origin of the receptors is a man younger than 35 in good health. Some clones in this sample may be carry-over from other donors' samples.

Concerning this clone itself: Other DNA sequences from this sample encode an identical CDR3 as well. The J gene is TRBJ2-7, the V gene TRBV5-1, with 9 bases lining up with TRBD1. The V gene end was trimmed by 2 bases and the J gene end by 0 bases; junction bases not matched to a gene: 3. CDR1 and CDR2 (germline): SGHRS, YFSETQ. CDR3 length: 15 residues. In nucleotides, the CDR3 is TGCGCCAGCAGCTTCGGGACAGGGCTCTCCTACGAGCAGTACTTC. Amino acids: CASSFGTGLSYEQYF. The complete variable domain, with remaining parts taken from reference TRBV5-1 and TRBJ2-7, reads KAGVTQTPRYLIKTRGQQVTLSCSPISGHRSVSWYQQTPGQGLQFLFEYFSETQRNKGNFPGRFSGRQFSNSRSEMNVSTLELGDSALYLCASSFGTGLSYEQYFGPGTRLTVT.

V gene TRBV10-3 combines with J gene TRBJ2-5; D call uncertain. The CDR3 is 15 residues long. Trimming removed 6 bases at V and 2 bases at J, with 16 bases between. Germline assignment: CDR1 ENHRY and CDR2 SYGVKD. The CDR3 sequence: CAISSTPGAQETQYF. The CDR3 DNA reads TGTGCCATCAGCAGTACCCCAGGAGCTCAAGAGACCCAGTACTTC.

This clone occurred a few times. This chain links TRBV5-1 with TRBJ2-1; 13 positions agree with TRBD2. Germline lookup yields CDR1 SGHRS and CDR2 YFSETQ. The CDR3 consists of 15 residues. Unmatched junction bases numbered 7, after V lost 4 bases and J lost 9 bases. In nucleotides, the CDR3 is TGCGCCAGCAGCCCAGGGACTAGCGGGACGGGTGAGCAGTTCTTC. Its translation: CASSPGTSGTGEQFF.

V usage is TRBV7-6 and J usage is TRBJ2-7; no firm D call. The CDR3 length is 12 residues. Germline CDR1 reads SGHVS; CDR2 reads FNYEAQ. The V and J ends lost 4 bases and 5 bases respectively, with 9 bases between them. The CDR3 nucleotides read TGTGCCAGCAGCTCCGTTGGAGACGAGCAGTACTTC. The encoded protein is CASSSVGDEQYF.

The sample holds one count of this clone. The chain employs TRBV28 and TRBJ2-5; 12 bases fit TRBD2. This CDR3 has 18 residues. Germline assignment: CDR1 MDHEN and CDR2 SYDVKM. J lost 5 bases, V lost 6 bases, and 16 bases had no gene match. CDR3 sequence: CASRDSRTSGTVMETQYF. The CDR3 nucleotides read TGTGCCAGCAGAGACTCACGGACTAGCGGGACTGTTATGGAGACCCAGTACTTC. Full variable domain (outside the CDR3, taken from reference TRBV28 and TRBJ2-5): DVKVTQSSRYLVKRTGEKVFLECVQDMDHENMFWYRQDPGLGLRLIYFSYDVKMKEKGDIPEGYSVSREKKERFSLILESASTNQTSMYLCASRDSRTSGTVMETQYFGPGTRLLVL.

A word on this clone: The sample holds other DNA sequences that translate to the same CDR3. V usage is TRBV10-3 and J usage is TRBJ1-5, with 7 bases lining up with TRBD1. CDR3 length: 14 residues. V shed 2 bases and J 7 bases; nucleotides not matched to a gene: 5. Germline V gene data show CDR1 as ENHRY and CDR2 as SYGVKD. The CDR3 DNA reads TGTGCCATCAGTGAGCAGGGGGGAGGACAGCCCCAGCATTTT. Amino acid sequence: CAISEQGGGQPQHF.

On this clone itself: Other DNA sequences within the sample encode an identical CDR3. This chain links TRBV5-1 with TRBJ1-1, with no clear D. The CDR3 is 14 residues long. V gave up 0 bases and J gave up 1 base, with 7 bases separating them. CDR1 is SGHRS, CDR2 YFSETQ, per germline. In DNA, the CDR3 is TGCGCCAGCAGCTTGGATTCACAGAACACTGAAGCTTTCTTT. Translation gives CASSLDSQNTEAFF. The variable domain in full, completed from reference TRBV5-1 and TRBJ1-1, reads KAGVTQTPRYLIKTRGQQVTLSCSPISGHRSVSWYQQTPGQGLQFLFEYFSETQRNKGNFPGRFSGRQFSNSRSEMNVSTLELGDSALYLCASSLDSQNTEAFFGQGTRLTVV.

This clone was recorded at least ten times. V gene TRBV19 combines with J gene TRBJ1-1; D might be TRBD1 (6 bases). Germline V lookup: CDR1 LNHDA, CDR2 SQIVND (reference sequence). The CDR3 is made up of 14 amino acids. V gave up 3 bases and J gave up 3 bases, with 11 bases separating them. For the CDR3, the DNA is TGTGCCAGTAGTATTGGGGGCTGGGACACTGAAGCTTTCTTT. Translation gives CASSIGGWDTEAFF.

The CDR3 coding sequence is TGTGCCAGCAGGGGCCTTCGGGGCTCCTACGAGCAGTACTTC. Translation: CASRGLRGSYEQYF. The genes are TRBV2 and TRBJ2-7, with D possibly TRBD2 on 5 matching bases. V was trimmed by 6 bases and J by 0 bases, leaving 12 bases between them. CDR1 and CDR2 (germline): SNHLY, FYNNEI. This CDR3 spans 14 amino acids.

In this sample, this clone turned up once. The chain employs TRBV5-1 and TRBJ1-1; no clear D. V lost 1 base and J 1 base, leaving 8 bases between the germline ends. The CDR3 spans 14 residues. Germline-derived CDR1 and CDR2 are SGHRS and YFSETQ. This CDR3 is CASSLTAANTEAFF. The CDR3 DNA follows: TGCGCCAGCAGCTTGACTGCCGCGAACACTGAAGCTTTCTTT.

CDR3 bases: TGTGCCAGCAGAAACGAACTCCAGCAGGGTGGCTACACCTTC. It yields the protein CASRNELQQGGYTF. The chain has TRBV6-5 and TRBJ1-2; weak D call: TRBD1 (5 bases). CDR1 MNHEY and CDR2 SVGAGI come from the germline V gene. CDR3 length: 14 residues. Trimming stripped 6 bases from V and 7 bases from J, with 18 bases between.

The V gene is TRBV7-2, the J gene TRBJ2-1; D is possibly TRBD1 (6 bases). The CDR3 has 14 residues. Per the germline V gene, CDR1 is SGHTA and CDR2 is FQGNSA. Trimming left V 5 bases short and J 7 bases short, with 15 bases between. The CDR3 here is CASSRGQPGNEQFF. The CDR3 DNA reads as TGTGCCAGCAGCAGAGGACAGCCAGGGAATGAGCAGTTCTTC.

V gene TRBV6-5 combines with J gene TRBJ2-5; 13 positions match TRBD2. Germline-derived CDR1 and CDR2 are MNHEY and SVGAGI. Trimming cost V 5 bases and J 5 bases; bases outside gene matches: 5. The CDR3 runs 15 residues. The DNA of the CDR3 is TGTGCCAGCAGTCCTGGACTAGCGGGAGCGGAGACCCAGTACTTC. Its translation: CASSPGLAGAETQYF.

This clone came up a few times. This rearrangement joins TRBV4-3 to TRBJ2-2, with D possibly TRBD2 on 5 matching bases. From germline, CDR1 is LGHNA and CDR2 YSLEER. The CDR3 contains 15 residues. Trimming cost V 2 bases and J 1 base, with 8 bases left between them. This CDR3 is CASSQRGQNTGELFF. CDR3 in DNA: TGCGCCAGCAGCCAACGGGGTCAGAACACCGGGGAGCTGTTTTTT.

This sequence joins TRBV27 and TRBJ2-6; 7 bases map to TRBD1. V was pared by 2 bases and J by 0 bases, with 4 bases of the junction left unmatched. The CDR3 covers 17 residues. Germline CDR1 MNHEY, CDR2 SMNVEV (reference sequence). This CDR3 is CASSLGTANSGANVLTF. In DNA form, the CDR3 reads TGTGCCAGCAGTTTAGGGACAGCGAACTCTGGGGCCAACGTCCTGACTTTC.

For this clone: A far larger clone differs by one base, so this is likely a read error. In DNA form, the CDR3 reads TGTGCCAGCAGCCGGGCAGGGGCCACCGGGGAGCTGCTTTTT. This translates into CASSRAGATGELLF. The chain has TRBV27 and TRBJ2-2, with D tentatively TRBD1 (6 bases). The CDR3 extends over 14 amino acids. Germline V gene sequence: CDR1 MNHEY, CDR2 SMNVEV (reference sequence).

This clone is a singleton in its sample. The chain joins TRBV18 to TRBJ2-1; a weak D match, TRBD1 (6 bases). The V end was cut by 3 bases, the J end by 10 bases, with 16 bases between. CDR1 KGHSH and CDR2 LQKENI come from the germline V gene. The CDR3 sequence is 14 residues long. CDR3 loop: CASSPEAERGEQFF. As DNA, the CDR3 is TGTGCCAGCTCACCGGAGGCGGAAAGGGGGGAGCAGTTCTTC.

This clone was recorded a few times. CDR3 sequence (DNA): TGCGCCAGCAGCTCTACTAGCGGGAGGTTATCGTTCTTC. Amino acids: CASSSTSGRLSFF. This rearrangement joins TRBV5-1 to TRBJ2-1; 12 nucleotides line up with TRBD2. The CDR3 extends over 13 amino acids. Germline CDR1 reads SGHRS; CDR2 reads YFSETQ. J was trimmed by 15 bases and V by 3 bases; bases with no gene match: 7.

This clone was seen more than once but under ten times. The V gene is TRBV6-6, the J gene TRBJ1-1, with 7 bases identical to TRBD1. Germline-derived CDR1 and CDR2 are MNHNY and SVGAGI (reference sequence). There are 14 residues in the CDR3. J lost 13 bases, V lost 0 bases, and 11 bases had no gene match. The CDR3 sequence is CASSYSTGQTRLFF. CDR3 DNA sequence: TGTGCCAGCAGTTACTCGACAGGGCAAACCCGTCTTTTCTTT.

The chain employs TRBV6-6 and TRBJ1-1, with 8 nucleotides matching TRBD1. Germline V gives CDR1 MNHNY, CDR2 SVGAGI (reference sequence). There are 13 residues in the CDR3. The V and J ends lost 7 bases and 4 bases, in that order; junction bases with no gene match: 5. This chain's CDR3 is CASTIDRGTEAFF. The DNA for the CDR3 is TGTGCCAGCACCATAGACAGGGGCACTGAAGCTTTCTTT.

Only one count was recorded for this clone. The CDR3 is CASSLLGQRYNEQFF. The CDR3 DNA reads TGCGCCAGCAGTCTTTTGGGGCAGAGATACAATGAGCAGTTCTTC. The chain links TRBV5-1 to TRBJ2-1; tentatively, D is TRBD1 (5 bases). The CDR3 sequence is 15 residues long. CDR1 is SGHRS, CDR2 YFSETQ, per germline. Between the trimmed V and J ends, which lost 5 bases and 4 bases, there was a span of 16 bases.